Described below is a single T cell receptor (beta chain) sequence and its context. The data derive from a study of cytomegalovirus exposure and HLA in healthy donors. Study as a whole: The early release's HLA-typed donors yielded tens of millions of unique TCRs.

PCR was performed using 60 Vbeta and 13 Jbeta primers. Clones were sequenced by immunoSEQ multiplex PCR, and TCRdb holds only the in-frame ones, with some missing. This sample carries over 150,000 clones, under 90% of them seen once, and the ten largest clones take around 7%. There are 17 residues in the CDR3. Trimming took 2 bases from V and 7 from J; bases not matched to a gene: 8. CDR1 is KGHSH, CDR2 LQKENI, per germline. The specimen was PBMCs. The V gene is TRBV18, the J gene TRBJ2-2, with TRBD2 matching 12 bases. The sequence came from a man aged 25 to 40 in good health and CMV-seropositive. CDR3 sequence (DNA): TGTGCCAGCTCACCAAGACTAGCGGGAGTTCGGAACGGGGAGCTGTTTTTT. Translated, it gives CASSPRLAGVRNGELFF.